This TCR beta chain is drawn from a study of T-cell reconstitution after alpha-beta-depleted transplantation in children. TCRbeta library preparation incorporated unique molecular identifiers. TCRdb re-called the PCR reads with MiXCR, one entry per CDR3 protein. Here the sample spans about 830,000 distinct CDR3 sequences, about 16% being singletons. Between the trimmed V and J ends, which lost 0 bases and 2 bases, there was a span of 13 bases. Germline assignment: CDR1 SGDLS and CDR2 YYNGEE. This CDR3 is built from 16 residues. This clonotype was recorded at least ten times. This clonotype originated in a male patient under 18 who had a stem cell transplant for acute lymphoblastic leukemia, so the T cells may come from the graft donor. The sequencing here drew on PBMCs, mostly from graft donor cells, taken 360 days after TCRalphabeta/CD19-depleted stem cell transplant. The chain employs TRBV9 and TRBJ2-3; possibly TRBD2 for D (5 bases). This CDR3 reads CASSVGANDYTDTQYF. CDR3 sequence (DNA): TGTGCCAGCAGCGTAGGAGCGAACGACTACACAGATACGCAGTATTTT.